The rows below give T cell receptor beta chains drawn from one sample of a study of PD-1 blockade in classical Hodgkin lymphoma. The assay was immunoSEQ multiplex PCR, and TCRdb's table has in-frame clones only and misses some. The sample includes 45,000 to 60,000 clones, approximately 90% of them seen just once. Sequenced sample: peripheral blood mononuclear cells (PBMCs). The receptors were gathered from a human donor with classical Hodgkin lymphoma. Both conserved end residues are part of each CDR3. Fields, in order: J gene, clone size, D gene, V gene, CDR3 protein, CDR3 DNA. D genes are given only for firm matches. The listing skips clone size in some rows; elsewhere it reads once, few, many or a size class.

>TRBJ2-5|NA|TRBD2|TRBV5-1
CASSASGTSFETQYF
TGCGCCAGCAGCGCCAGCGGGACTAGCTTCGAGACCCAGTACTTC
>TRBJ1-3|NA|NA|TRBV25-1
CASSELAGQGNTIYF
TGTGCCAGCAGTGAATTGGCAGGGCAGGGAAACACCATATATTTT
>TRBJ2-7|NA|TRBD2|TRBV6-1
CASELELAGGHEQYF
TGTGCCAGCGAACTCGAGCTAGCGGGAGGACACGAGCAGTACTTC
>TRBJ2-1|NA|NA|TRBV10-2
CASTGDAPWCEQFF
TGCGCCAGCACTGGAGACGCGCCGTGGTGTGAGCAGTTCTTC
>TRBJ2-1|NA|NA|TRBV19
CASSRGPGREQFF
TGTGCCAGTAGTAGGGGACCCGGACGTGAGCAGTTCTTC
>TRBJ1-1|NA|TRBD1|TRBV7-9
CASSQPGQGVTNTEAFF
TGTGCCAGCAGCCAACCGGGACAGGGGGTTACGAACACTGAAGCTTTCTTT
>TRBJ2-1|once|NA|TRBV7-6
CASSNRVDEQFF
TGTGCCAGCAGCAACAGGGTTGATGAGCAGTTCTTC
>TRBJ2-3|NA|NA|TRBV7-9
CASSLSGTDTQYF
TGTGCCAGCAGCTTATCCGGTACAGATACGCAGTATTTT
>TRBJ1-1|NA|NA|TRBV14
CASSQDTVNTEAFF
TGTGCCAGCAGCCAAGATACAGTGAACACTGAAGCTTTCTTT
>TRBJ1-4|NA|TRBD1|TRBV18
CASSPRRGQDEKLFF
TGTGCCAGCTCACCCAGGAGGGGACAGGATGAAAAACTGTTTTTT
>TRBJ2-3|NA|NA|TRBV10-2
CASSESGPADTQYF
TGCGCCAGCAGTGAGTCGGGTCCCGCAGATACGCAGTATTTT
>TRBJ2-5|NA|TRBD2|TRBV7-3
CASSPAGGRSETQYF
TGTGCCAGCAGCCCCGCGGGAGGGCGGTCGGAGACCCAGTACTTC
>TRBJ1-5|NA|NA|TRBV16
CASSQSGRNQPQHF
TGTGCCAGCAGCCAATCAGGTCGCAATCAGCCCCAGCATTTT
>TRBJ2-6|NA|NA|TRBV5-1
CASKPMSGANVLTF
TGCGCCAGCAAACCGATGTCTGGGGCCAACGTCCTGACTTTC
>TRBJ2-2|NA|NA|TRBV11-3
CASSSRAGKAGELFF
TGTGCCAGCAGCTCACGGGCAGGGAAAGCCGGGGAGCTGTTTTTT
>TRBJ2-1|once|NA|TRBV10-3
CAISALGGNDNEQFF
TGTGCCATCAGCGCCCTGGGCGGGAATGACAATGAGCAGTTCTTC
>TRBJ1-2|NA|NA|TRBV19
CASSPWGRVESNYGYTF
TGTGCCAGTAGTCCTTGGGGCAGGGTCGAGTCTAACTATGGCTACACCTTC
>TRBJ2-1|NA|NA|TRBV4-2
CASSPQAKVGDEQFF
TGTGCCAGCAGCCCCCAAGCCAAAGTAGGGGATGAGCAGTTCTTC